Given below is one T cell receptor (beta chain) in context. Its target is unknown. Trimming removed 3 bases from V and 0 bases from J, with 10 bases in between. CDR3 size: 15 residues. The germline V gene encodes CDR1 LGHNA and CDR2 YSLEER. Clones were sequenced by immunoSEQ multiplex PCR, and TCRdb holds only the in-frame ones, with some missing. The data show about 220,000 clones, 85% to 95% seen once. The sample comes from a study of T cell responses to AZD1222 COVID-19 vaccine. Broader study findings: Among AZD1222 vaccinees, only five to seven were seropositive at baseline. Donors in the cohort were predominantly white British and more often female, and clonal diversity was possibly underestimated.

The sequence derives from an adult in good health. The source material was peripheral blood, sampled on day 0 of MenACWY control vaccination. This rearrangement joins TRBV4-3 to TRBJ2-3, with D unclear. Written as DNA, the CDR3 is TGCGCCAGCAGCCAGCGCGGTCACAGCACAGATACGCAGTATTTT. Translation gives CASSQRGHSTDTQYF.